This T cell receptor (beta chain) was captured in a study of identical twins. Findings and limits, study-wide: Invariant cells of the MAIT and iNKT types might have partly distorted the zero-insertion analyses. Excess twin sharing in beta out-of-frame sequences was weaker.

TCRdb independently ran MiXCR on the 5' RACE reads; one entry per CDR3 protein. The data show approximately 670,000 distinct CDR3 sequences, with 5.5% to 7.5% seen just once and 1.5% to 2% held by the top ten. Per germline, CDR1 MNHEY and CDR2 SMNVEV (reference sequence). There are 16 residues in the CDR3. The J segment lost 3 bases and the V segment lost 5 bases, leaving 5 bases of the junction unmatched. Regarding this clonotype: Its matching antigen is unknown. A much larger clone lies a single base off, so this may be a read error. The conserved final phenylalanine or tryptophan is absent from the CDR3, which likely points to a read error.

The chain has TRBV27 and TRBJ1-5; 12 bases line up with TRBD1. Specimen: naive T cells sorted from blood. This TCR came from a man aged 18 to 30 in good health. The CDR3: CASSPLGQGANQPQHV. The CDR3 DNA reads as TGTGCCAGCAGTCCCCTGGGACAGGGGGCCAATCAGCCCCAGCATGTT.